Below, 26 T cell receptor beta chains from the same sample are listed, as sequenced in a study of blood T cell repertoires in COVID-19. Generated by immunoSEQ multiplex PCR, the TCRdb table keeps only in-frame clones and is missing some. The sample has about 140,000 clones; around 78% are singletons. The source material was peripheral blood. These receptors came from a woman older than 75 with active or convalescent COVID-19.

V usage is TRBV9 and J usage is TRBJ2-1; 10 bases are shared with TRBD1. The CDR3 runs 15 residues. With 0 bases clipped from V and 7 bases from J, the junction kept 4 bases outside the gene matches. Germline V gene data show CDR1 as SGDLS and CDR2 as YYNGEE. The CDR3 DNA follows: TGTGCCAGCAGCGTAGTGGGACAGGGGTATAATGAGCAGTTCTTC. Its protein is CASSVVGQGYNEQFF.

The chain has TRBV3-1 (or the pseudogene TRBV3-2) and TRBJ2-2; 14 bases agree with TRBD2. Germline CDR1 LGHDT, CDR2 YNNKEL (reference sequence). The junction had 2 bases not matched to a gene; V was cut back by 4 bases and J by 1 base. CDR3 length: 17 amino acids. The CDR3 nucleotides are TGTGCCAGCAGCCCCGGGACTAGCGGGGGGAACACCGGGGAGCTGTTTTTT. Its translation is CASSPGTSGGNTGELFF.

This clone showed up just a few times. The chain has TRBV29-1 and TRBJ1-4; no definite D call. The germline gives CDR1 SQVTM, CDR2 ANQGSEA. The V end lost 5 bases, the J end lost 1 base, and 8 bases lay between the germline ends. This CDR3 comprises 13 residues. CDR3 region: CSVLERTNEKLFF. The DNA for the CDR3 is TGCAGCGTTCTCGAGAGAACTAATGAAAAACTGTTTTTT.

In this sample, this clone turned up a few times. Written as DNA, the CDR3 is TGTGCCAGCAGCGTAGGGTGGGAGATCAATCAGCCCCAGCATTTT. Translating it yields CASSVGWEINQPQHF. This chain links TRBV9 with TRBJ1-5; no definite D call. V lost 0 bases and J 3 bases, leaving 10 bases between the germline ends. Germline V gene lookup returns CDR1 SGDLS and CDR2 YYNGEE. The CDR3 length is 15 residues.

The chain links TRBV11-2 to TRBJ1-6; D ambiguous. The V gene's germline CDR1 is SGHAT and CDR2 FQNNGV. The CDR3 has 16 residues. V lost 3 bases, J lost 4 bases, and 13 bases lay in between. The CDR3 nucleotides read TGTGCCAGCAGCTTTGGTTGGGCTCGGTATAATTCACCCCTCCACTTT. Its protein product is CASSFGWARYNSPLHF. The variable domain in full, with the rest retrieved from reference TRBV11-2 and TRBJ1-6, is EAGVAQSPRYKIIEKRQSVAFWCNPISGHATLYWYQQILGQGPKLLIQFQNNGVVDDSQLPKDRFSAERLKGVDSTLKIQPAKLEDSAVYLCASSFGWARYNSPLHFGNGTRLTVT.

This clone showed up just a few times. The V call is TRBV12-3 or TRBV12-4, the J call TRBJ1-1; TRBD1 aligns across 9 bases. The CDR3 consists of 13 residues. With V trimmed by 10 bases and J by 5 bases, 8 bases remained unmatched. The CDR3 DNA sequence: TGTGCCACCTCTGGGGACAGGGTGACTGAAGCTTTCTTT. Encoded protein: CATSGDRVTEAFF.

The CDR3 nucleotides read TGTGCCAGCAGCTTAGCGATAGTTCAGCCCCAGCATTTT. Amino acids: CASSLAIVQPQHF. The chain has TRBV7-2 and TRBJ1-5; no clear D gene. This CDR3 spans 13 amino acids. The V and J ends lost 0 bases and 6 bases respectively, with 6 bases between them. Germline V gene lookup returns CDR1 SGHTA and CDR2 FQGNSA.

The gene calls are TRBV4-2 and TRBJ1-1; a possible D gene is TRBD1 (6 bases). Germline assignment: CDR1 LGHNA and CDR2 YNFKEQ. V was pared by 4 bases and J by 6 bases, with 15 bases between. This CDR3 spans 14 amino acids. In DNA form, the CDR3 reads TGTGCCAGCAGCCCCAATCGAGGACAGCCTGAAGCTTTCTTT. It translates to CASSPNRGQPEAFF.

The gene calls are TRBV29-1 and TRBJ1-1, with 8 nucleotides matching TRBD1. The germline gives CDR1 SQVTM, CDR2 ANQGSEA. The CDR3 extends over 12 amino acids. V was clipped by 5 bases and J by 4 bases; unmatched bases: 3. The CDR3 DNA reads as TGCAGCGTTACCCAGGGGGCCACTGAAGCTTTCTTT. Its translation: CSVTQGATEAFF.

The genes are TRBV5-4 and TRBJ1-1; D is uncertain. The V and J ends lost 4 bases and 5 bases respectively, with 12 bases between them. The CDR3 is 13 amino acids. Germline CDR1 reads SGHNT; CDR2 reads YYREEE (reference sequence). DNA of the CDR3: TGTGCCAGCAGCAAACACGAGGCTACTGAAGCTTTCTTT. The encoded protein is CASSKHEATEAFF.

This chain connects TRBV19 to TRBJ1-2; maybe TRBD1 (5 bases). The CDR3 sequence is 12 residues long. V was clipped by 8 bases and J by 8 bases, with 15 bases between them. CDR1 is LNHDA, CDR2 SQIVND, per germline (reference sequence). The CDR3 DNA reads TGTGCCAGTCGGGACGCCGGGGGAGGCTACACCTTC. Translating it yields CASRDAGGGYTF.

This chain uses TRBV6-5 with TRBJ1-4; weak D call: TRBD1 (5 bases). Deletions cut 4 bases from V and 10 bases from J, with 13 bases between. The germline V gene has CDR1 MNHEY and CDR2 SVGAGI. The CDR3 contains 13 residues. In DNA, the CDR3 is TGTGCCAGCAGTTCCTCCGGGACTCGAAAACTGTTTTTT. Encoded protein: CASSSSGTRKLFF.

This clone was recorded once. The CDR3 loop reads CASSSSRGRFGYTF. The CDR3 region has the DNA TGTGCCAGCAGTTCATCGAGAGGGAGGTTTGGCTACACCTTC. The chain uses TRBV28 and TRBJ1-2, with no clear D. This CDR3 region has 14 residues. The ends were cut back, 4 bases at V and 7 bases at J, with 16 bases in the middle. Germline V gene lookup returns CDR1 MDHEN and CDR2 SYDVKM.

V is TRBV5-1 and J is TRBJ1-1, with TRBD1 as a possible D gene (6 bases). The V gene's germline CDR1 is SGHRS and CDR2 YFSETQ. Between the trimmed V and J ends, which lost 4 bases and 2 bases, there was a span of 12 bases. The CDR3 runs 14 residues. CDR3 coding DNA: TGCGCCAGCAGCAGAAGACAGGACAACACTGAAGCTTTCTTT. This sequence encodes CASSRRQDNTEAFF.

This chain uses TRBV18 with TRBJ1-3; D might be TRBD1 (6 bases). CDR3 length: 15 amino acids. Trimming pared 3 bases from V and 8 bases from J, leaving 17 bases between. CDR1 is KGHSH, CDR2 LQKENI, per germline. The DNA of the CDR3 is TGTGCCAGCTCACCCCGGGACACCGGATCATACACCATATATTTT. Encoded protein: CASSPRDTGSYTIYF.

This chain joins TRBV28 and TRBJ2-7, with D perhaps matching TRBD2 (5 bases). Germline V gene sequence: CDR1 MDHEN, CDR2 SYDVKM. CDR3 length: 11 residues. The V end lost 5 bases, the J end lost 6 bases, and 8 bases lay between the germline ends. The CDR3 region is CASSREREQYF. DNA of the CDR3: TGTGCCAGCAGTCGGGAACGCGAGCAGTACTTC.

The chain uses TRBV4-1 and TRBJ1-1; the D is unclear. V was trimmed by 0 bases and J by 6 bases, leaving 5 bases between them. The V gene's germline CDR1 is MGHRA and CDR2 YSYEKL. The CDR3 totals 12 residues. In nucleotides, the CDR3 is TGCGCCAGCAGCCAAGACGTTTCTGAAGCTTTCTTT. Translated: CASSQDVSEAFF.

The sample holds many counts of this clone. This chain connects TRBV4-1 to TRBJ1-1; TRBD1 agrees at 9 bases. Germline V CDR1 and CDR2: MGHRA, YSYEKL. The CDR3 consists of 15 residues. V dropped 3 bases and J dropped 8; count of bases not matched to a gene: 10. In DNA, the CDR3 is TGCGCCAGCAGCCACCCCGGGACAGGGAGATTGGAAGCTTTCTTT. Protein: CASSHPGTGRLEAFF.

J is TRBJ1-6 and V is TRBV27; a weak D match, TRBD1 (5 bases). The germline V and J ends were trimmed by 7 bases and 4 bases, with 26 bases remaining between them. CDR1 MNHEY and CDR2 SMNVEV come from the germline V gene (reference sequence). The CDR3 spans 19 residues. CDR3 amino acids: CASTGGSTVRGFYNSPLHF. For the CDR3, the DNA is TGTGCCAGCACGGGGGGTTCGACGGTCCGTGGATTTTATAATTCACCCCTCCACTTT.

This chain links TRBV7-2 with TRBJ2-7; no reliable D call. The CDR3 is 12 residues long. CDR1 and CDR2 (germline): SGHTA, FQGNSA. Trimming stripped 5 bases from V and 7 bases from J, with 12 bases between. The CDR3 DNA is TGTGCCAGCAGCCCCCTAAATCGAGAGCAGTACTTC. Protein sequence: CASSPLNREQYF.

CDR3 sequence reads: CASSLTGTSLFGEQFF. The CDR3 nucleotides are TGCGCCAGCAGCTTAACCGGGACTAGTTTGTTTGGTGAGCAGTTCTTC. The chain links TRBV5-1 to TRBJ2-1; TRBD2 matches 8 bases. Trimming removed 2 bases from V and 9 bases from J; junction bases left unmatched: 13. Germline V lookup: CDR1 SGHRS, CDR2 YFSETQ. The CDR3 sequence is 16 residues long.

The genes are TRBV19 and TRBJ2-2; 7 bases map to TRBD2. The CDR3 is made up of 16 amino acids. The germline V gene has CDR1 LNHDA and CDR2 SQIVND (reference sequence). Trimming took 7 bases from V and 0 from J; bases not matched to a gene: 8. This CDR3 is CASKMGLNANTGELFF. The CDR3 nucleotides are TGTGCCAGTAAGATGGGACTAAACGCGAACACCGGGGAGCTGTTTTTT.

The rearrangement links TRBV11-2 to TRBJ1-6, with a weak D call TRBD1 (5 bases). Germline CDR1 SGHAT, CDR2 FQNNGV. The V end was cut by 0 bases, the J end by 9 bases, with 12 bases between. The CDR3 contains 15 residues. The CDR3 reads CASSLDLGGVSPLHF. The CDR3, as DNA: TGTGCCAGCAGCTTAGATCTGGGGGGGGTTTCACCCCTCCACTTT.

The CDR3 reads CASMSQGSSYNEQFF. The CDR3 nucleotides are TGTGCCAGTATGAGCCAGGGAAGCTCCTACAATGAGCAGTTCTTC. This chain uses TRBV19 with TRBJ2-1; a possible D gene is TRBD1 (5 bases). The CDR3 is 15 residues long. Trimming pared 7 bases from V and 0 bases from J, leaving 13 bases between. CDR1 LNHDA and CDR2 SQIVND come from the germline V gene (reference sequence).

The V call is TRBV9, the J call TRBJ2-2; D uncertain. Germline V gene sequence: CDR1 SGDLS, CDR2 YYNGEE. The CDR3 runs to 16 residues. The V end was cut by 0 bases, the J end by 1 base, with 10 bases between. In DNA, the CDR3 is TGTGCCAGCAGCGTAGTTTCTCAGGTGAACACCGGGGAGCTGTTTTTT. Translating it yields CASSVVSQVNTGELFF.

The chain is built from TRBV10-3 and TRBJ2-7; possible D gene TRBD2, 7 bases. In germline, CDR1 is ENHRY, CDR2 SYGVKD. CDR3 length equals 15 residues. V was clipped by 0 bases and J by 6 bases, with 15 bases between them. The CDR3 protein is CAISESRGGGFEQYF. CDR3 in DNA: TGTGCCATCAGTGAGTCAAGGGGGGGAGGGTTCGAGCAGTACTTC.